Shown below are 11 T cell receptor beta chains from a single sample sequenced in a study of blood T cell repertoires in COVID-19 (TCRdb year 2020). The library was obtained by the immunoSEQ multiplex PCR assay. Drawn from immuneACCESS, this table holds only the in-frame rearrangements with V and J called that TCRdb kept. Clones are partly lost; checked studies trace under half to an unresolved V gene and leave the rest unexplained. The table for this sample lists fewer than 90,000 clones; roughly 88% of them were counted only once. The top ten clones comprise about 8.3% of the sample. Material: peripheral blood. The receptors were gathered from a man between 25 and 39 years old with acute or convalescent COVID-19.

The chain employs TRBV6-5 and TRBJ2-2; a possible D gene is TRBD2 (6 bases). V was shortened by 6 bases and J by 0 bases, with 11 bases between the two germline ends. CDR1 and CDR2 from the germline V gene are MNHEY and SVGAGI. The CDR3 contains 15 residues. This CDR3 reads CASRRGVANTGELFF. In DNA, the CDR3 is TGTGCCAGCAGGCGCGGGGTGGCGAACACCGGGGAGCTGTTTTTT.

This chain joins TRBV7-9 and TRBJ2-2; the D is unclear. V was cut by 2 bases and J by 6 bases, with 19 bases left in between. The CDR3 loop spans 17 amino acids. In germline, CDR1 is SEHNR, CDR2 FQNEAQ (reference sequence). CDR3 bases: TGTGCCAGCAGCTTATCCCAGAGGTCCTTGTCGGCCGGGGAGCTGTTTTTT. As protein: CASSLSQRSLSAGELFF.

The chain has TRBV4-1 and TRBJ2-7; TRBD1 might be the D (6 bases). CDR1 is MGHRA and CDR2 is YSYEKL in the germline V gene. V was clipped by 3 bases and J by 3 bases, with 12 bases between them. There are 14 residues in the CDR3. DNA of the CDR3: TGCGCCAGCAGCCAGATGACAGGCAGCTACGAGCAGTACTTC. This encodes CASSQMTGSYEQYF.

The chain recombines TRBV5-1 with TRBJ2-7; TRBD1 matches at 8 bases. V was clipped by 3 bases and J by 5 bases; unmatched bases: 4. There are 13 residues in the CDR3. The germline V gene encodes CDR1 SGHRS and CDR2 YFSETQ. The CDR3 DNA reads TGCGCCAGCAGCTCACAGGGGGGCAACGAGCAGTACTTC. This sequence encodes CASSSQGGNEQYF.

The CDR3 loop reads CASSPGTGAIETQYF. In DNA, the CDR3 is TGTGCCAGCAGCCCCGGGACAGGGGCGATAGAGACCCAGTACTTC. The chain recombines TRBV7-3 with TRBJ2-5, with 10 positions matching TRBD1. Germline V gene sequence: CDR1 SGHTA, CDR2 FQGTGA. The CDR3 loop spans 15 amino acids. After removal of 5 bases from V and 4 bases from J, the junction contained 7 bases not matched to a gene.

This chain uses TRBV9 with TRBJ2-2; tentative D call: TRBD2 (6 bases). Trimming pared 3 bases from V and 4 bases from J, leaving 16 bases between. CDR1 and CDR2 (germline): SGDLS, YYNGEE. The CDR3 is 16 amino acids. For the CDR3, the DNA is TGTGCCAGCAGCGCTAGTGGAGGGCCCCCCACCGGGGAGCTGTTTTTT. Translating gives CASSASGGPPTGELFF.

This clone occurred once. CDR3 bases: TGCGCCAGCAGCTTGTTTATGCTCGCGGGAGGGCGGACAGATACGCAGTATTTT. This codes for CASSLFMLAGGRTDTQYF. V usage is TRBV5-1 and J usage is TRBJ2-3; TRBD2 aligns across 9 bases. Germline assignment: CDR1 SGHRS and CDR2 YFSETQ. J lost 3 bases, V lost 1 base, and 12 bases had no gene match. The CDR3 totals 18 residues.

The chain recombines TRBV6-5 with TRBJ2-7, with 9 bases that match TRBD1. Germline V CDR1 and CDR2: MNHEY, SVGAGI. This CDR3 contains 13 residues. V gave up 10 bases and J gave up 2 bases; unmatched junction bases: 6. CDR3 DNA: TGTGCCATTGGACAGGGGCCCACCTACGAGCAGTACTTC. It specifies CAIGQGPTYEQYF.

This clone has a single count. The chain is built from TRBV4-1 and TRBJ2-6; 10 bases align to TRBD1. The V gene's germline CDR1 is MGHRA and CDR2 YSYEKL. This CDR3 has 20 amino acids. The J segment lost 1 base and the V segment lost 2 bases, leaving 11 bases of the junction unmatched. CDR3 loop: CASSQRDRGTSISGANVLTF. The CDR3 nucleotides read TGCGCCAGCAGCCAAAGGGACAGGGGAACTTCAATATCTGGGGCCAACGTCCTGACTTTC.

V gene TRBV3-1 (or the pseudogene TRBV3-2) combines with J gene TRBJ1-2, with D tentatively TRBD1 (6 bases). Per germline, CDR1 LGHDT and CDR2 YNNKEL (reference sequence). The V gene lost 6 bases and the J gene lost 4 bases, with 24 bases spanning the gap. The CDR3 runs 17 residues. CDR3 in DNA: TGTGCCAGCAGTTACGACAGGCACGGGAAACAGGGCTATGGCTACACCTTC. Its protein product is CASSYDRHGKQGYGYTF.

V and J are TRBV19 and TRBJ2-7; possibly TRBD2 for D (6 bases). The CDR3 is 10 amino acids. Germline V gene sequence: CDR1 LNHDA, CDR2 SQIVND (reference sequence). V lost 6 bases and J lost 6, with 6 bases in between. CDR3: CASSGSEQYF. The CDR3 region has the DNA TGTGCCAGTAGCGGGAGCGAGCAGTACTTC.